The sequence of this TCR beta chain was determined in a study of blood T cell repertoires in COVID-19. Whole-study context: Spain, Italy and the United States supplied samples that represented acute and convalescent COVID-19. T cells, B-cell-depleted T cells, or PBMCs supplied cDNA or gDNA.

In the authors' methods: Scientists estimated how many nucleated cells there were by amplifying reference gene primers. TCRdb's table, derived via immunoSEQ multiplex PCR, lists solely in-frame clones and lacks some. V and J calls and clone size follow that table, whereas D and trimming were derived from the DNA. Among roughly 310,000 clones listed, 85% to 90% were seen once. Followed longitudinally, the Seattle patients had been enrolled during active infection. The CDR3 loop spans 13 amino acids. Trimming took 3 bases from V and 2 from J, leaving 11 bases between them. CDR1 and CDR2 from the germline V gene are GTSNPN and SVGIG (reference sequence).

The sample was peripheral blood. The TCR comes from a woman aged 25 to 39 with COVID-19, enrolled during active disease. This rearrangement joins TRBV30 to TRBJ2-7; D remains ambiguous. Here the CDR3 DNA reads TGTGCCTGGAGCGGAAGACTTACCTACGAGCAGTACTTC. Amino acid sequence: CAWSGRLTYEQYF.